The 2 T cell receptor beta chains given below trace back to one sample, sequenced in a study of blood T cell repertoires in COVID-19. TCRdb keeps only in-frame clones here, not all; method: immunoSEQ multiplex PCR. The sample holds more than 200,000 clones; roughly 90% are singletons and the top ten take 2.5% to 3.5%. The sequencing input was peripheral blood. These receptors were collected from a woman aged 60-70 years with acute or convalescent COVID-19.

The V gene is TRBV6-5, the J gene TRBJ2-5, with TRBD2 identical over 7 bases. The junction had 8 bases not matched to a gene; V was cut back by 6 bases and J by 1 base. The CDR3 totals 15 residues. Germline V lookup: CDR1 MNHEY, CDR2 SVGAGI. As DNA, the CDR3 is TGTGCCAGCAGGGATTGGGGGGGGGTCCAAGAGACCCAGTACTTC. This sequence encodes CASRDWGGVQETQYF.

V usage is TRBV27 and J usage is TRBJ2-2; 10 positions match TRBD1. The ends lost 5 bases at V and 4 bases at J; junction bases unmatched: 7. Germline CDR1 and CDR2: MNHEY and SMNVEV (reference sequence). This CDR3 region has 16 residues. The CDR3 spells CASSRQGAFGTGELFF. The CDR3, as DNA: TGTGCCAGCAGTCGACAGGGGGCGTTTGGCACCGGGGAGCTGTTTTTT.